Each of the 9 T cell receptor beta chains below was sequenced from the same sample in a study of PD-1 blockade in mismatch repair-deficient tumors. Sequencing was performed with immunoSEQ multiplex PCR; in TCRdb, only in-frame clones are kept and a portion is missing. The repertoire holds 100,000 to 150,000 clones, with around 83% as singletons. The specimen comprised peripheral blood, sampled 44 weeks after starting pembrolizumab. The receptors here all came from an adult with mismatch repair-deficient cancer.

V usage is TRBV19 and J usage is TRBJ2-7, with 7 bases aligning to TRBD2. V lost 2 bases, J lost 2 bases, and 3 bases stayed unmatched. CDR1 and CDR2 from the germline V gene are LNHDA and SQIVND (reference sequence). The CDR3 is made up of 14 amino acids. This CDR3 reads CASSISGLAYEQYF. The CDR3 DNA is TGTGCCAGTAGTATATCAGGACTAGCCTACGAGCAGTACTTC.

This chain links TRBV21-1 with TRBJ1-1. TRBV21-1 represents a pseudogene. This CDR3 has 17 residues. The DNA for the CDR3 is TGTGCCAGCAGCCCCTCAGGCGATTTGGGGGATAGCACTGAAGCTTTCTTT. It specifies CASSPSGDLGDSTEAFF.

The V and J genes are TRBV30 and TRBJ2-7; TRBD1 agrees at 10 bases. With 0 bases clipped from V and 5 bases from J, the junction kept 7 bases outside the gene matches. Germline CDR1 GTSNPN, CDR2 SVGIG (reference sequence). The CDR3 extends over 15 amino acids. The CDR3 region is CAWSVILGQGDEQYF. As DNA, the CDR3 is TGTGCCTGGAGTGTAATTCTCGGACAGGGGGACGAGCAGTACTTC.

Here the CDR3 reads CASSFGTSGGYEQYF. The CDR3 DNA follows: TGCGCCAGCAGCTTCGGGACTAGCGGGGGCTACGAGCAGTACTTC. The rearrangement uses TRBV5-1 and TRBJ2-7, with 14 bases lining up with TRBD2. Germline trimming cut 2 bases from V and 3 bases from J; bases unmatched to any gene: 1. The CDR3 consists of 15 residues. The V gene's germline CDR1 is SGHRS and CDR2 YFSETQ. Full variable domain (outside the CDR3, taken from reference TRBV5-1 and TRBJ2-7): KAGVTQTPRYLIKTRGQQVTLSCSPISGHRSVSWYQQTPGQGLQFLFEYFSETQRNKGNFPGRFSGRQFSNSRSEMNVSTLELGDSALYLCASSFGTSGGYEQYFGPGTRLTVT.

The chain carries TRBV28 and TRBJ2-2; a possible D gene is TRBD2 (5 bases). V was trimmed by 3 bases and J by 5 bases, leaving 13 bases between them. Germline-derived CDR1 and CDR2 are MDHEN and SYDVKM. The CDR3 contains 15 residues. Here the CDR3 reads CASSFPGSGTGELFF. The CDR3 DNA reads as TGTGCCAGCAGTTTCCCGGGGTCGGGGACCGGGGAGCTGTTTTTT.

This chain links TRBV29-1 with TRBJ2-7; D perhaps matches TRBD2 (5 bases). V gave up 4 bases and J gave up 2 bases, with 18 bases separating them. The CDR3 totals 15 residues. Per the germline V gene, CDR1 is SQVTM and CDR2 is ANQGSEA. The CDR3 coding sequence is TGCAGCGTTGGGTCAGCGGCAAATCCAACCTACGAGCAGTACTTC. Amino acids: CSVGSAANPTYEQYF.

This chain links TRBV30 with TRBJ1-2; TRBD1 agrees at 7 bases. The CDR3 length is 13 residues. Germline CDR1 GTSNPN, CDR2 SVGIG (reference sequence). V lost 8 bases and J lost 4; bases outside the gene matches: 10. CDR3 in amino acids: CAHRQGRFYGYTF. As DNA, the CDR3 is TGTGCCCACAGACAGGGAAGGTTCTATGGCTACACCTTC.

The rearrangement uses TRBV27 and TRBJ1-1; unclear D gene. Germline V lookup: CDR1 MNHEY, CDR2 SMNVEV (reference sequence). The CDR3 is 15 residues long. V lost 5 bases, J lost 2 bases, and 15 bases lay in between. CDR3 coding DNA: TGTGCCAGCAGTCTCCTTTTTCGGGATAACACTGAAGCTTTCTTT. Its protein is CASSLLFRDNTEAFF.

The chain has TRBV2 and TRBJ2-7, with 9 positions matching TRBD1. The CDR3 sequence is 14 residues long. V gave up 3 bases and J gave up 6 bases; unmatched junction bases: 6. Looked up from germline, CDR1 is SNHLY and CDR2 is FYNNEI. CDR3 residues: CASSDPGTGTEQYF. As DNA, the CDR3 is TGTGCCAGCAGTGACCCCGGGACAGGGACCGAGCAGTACTTC.